This T cell receptor beta chain was profiled in a study of shared clonotypes between healthy human individuals. Looking at the study overall: Plates per donor: three CD4 naive, three CD4 memory, two CD8 naive, one CD8 memory.

Germline V gene data show CDR1 as MNHEY and CDR2 as SMNVEV (reference sequence). CDR3 length: 15 residues. Trimming stripped 5 bases from V and 1 base from J, with 14 bases between. Naive CD8 cells comprised CD45RO-negative, CCR7-positively selected cells, excluding terminally differentiated effector memory CD45RA+ cells. Comments on this clone: The sample contains more than one DNA sequence encoding this CDR3.

Deep-level running was used for the assay. Per the original methods: Without quality scores, immunoSEQ junctional reads could not be filtered like full-length reads. Data came from immunoSEQ multiplex PCR; TCRdb stores just in-frame clones and leaves some out. Clone size and the V and J calls come from that table; the DNA yielded D and trimming. This sample yields roughly 2.1 million clones, of which roughly 91% are seen a single time; about 1.8% belongs to the top ten. Sequenced: naive CD8+ T cells from PBMCs. J is TRBJ1-1 and V is TRBV27; D might be TRBD1 (6 bases). This TCR was recovered from a man younger than 35 in good health. Some clones in this sample may be carry-over from other donors' samples. CDR3 in amino acids: CASSLSRTANTEAFF. Here the CDR3 DNA reads TGTGCCAGCAGTCTGTCCCGGACAGCGAACACTGAAGCTTTCTTT.